Listed below are T cell receptor beta chains from one sample, sequenced in a study of blood T cell repertoires in COVID-19. Sequencing used immunoSEQ multiplex PCR; TCRdb keeps in-frame clones, though not all of them. Here the sample spans about 120,000 clones, around nine tenths being singletons. Sequenced material: peripheral blood. The receptors originated from a man aged 55 to 70 with COVID-19, enrolled during active disease. CDR3s include the opening cysteine and the closing phenylalanine or tryptophan. The order of the fields is V gene, J gene, CDR3 protein.

>TRBV5-8|TRBJ1-5
CASSAVRDRVNQPQHF
>TRBV6-2/TRBV6-3|TRBJ2-7
CASSKPGQSYEQYF
>TRBV7-3|TRBJ1-1
CASSINSVPGNTEAFF
>TRBV3-1/TRBV3-2|TRBJ1-4
CASSRQGGNEKLFF
>TRBV6-5|TRBJ2-3
CASSYLGGLNTDTQYF
>TRBV19|TRBJ2-7
CASSPTGGPYEQYF
>TRBV12-3/TRBV12-4|TRBJ1-4
CASKGGRWEKLFF
>TRBV7-9|TRBJ2-7
CASSGGRIYEQYF
>TRBV28|TRBJ1-1
CASSLEGGNEAFF
>TRBV7-2|TRBJ1-4
CASSLPGHSNEKLFF
>TRBV28|TRBJ2-7
CASSLPGQGSYEQYF
>TRBV28|TRBJ1-5
CASGYRGNQPQHF
>TRBV19|TRBJ2-1
CASSILGQSSYNEQFF
>TRBV11-2|TRBJ2-3
CASSLAGGITDTQYF
>TRBV7-2|TRBJ1-2
CASSLPGVAGFYGYTF
>TRBV7-9|TRBJ2-7
CASSLSAGNYEQYF
>TRBV19|TRBJ1-2
CASSGPSGNYGYTF
>TRBV19|TRBJ1-1
CASSSGMNTEAFF
>TRBV2|TRBJ1-5
CASSNRQNQPQHF
>TRBV29-1|TRBJ2-7
CSAGDRGYEQYF
>TRBV9|TRBJ1-6
CASSVQGLNNSPLHF
>TRBV12-3/TRBV12-4|TRBJ1-4
CASSHRTNEKLFF
>TRBV24-1|TRBJ2-6
CATSAGGPSGANVLTF
>TRBV9|TRBJ2-3
CASSRQGGRADTQYF
>TRBV15|TRBJ1-2
CATSRVGRGRRGYGYTF
>TRBV5-1|TRBJ2-2
CASSLGGGAGELFF
>TRBV5-4|TRBJ1-6
CASSPGQTFSPLHF
>TRBV28|TRBJ2-5
CASSSRDRGRETQYF
>TRBV5-4|TRBJ2-6
CASSRGLAGGGANVLTF
>TRBV11-3|TRBJ2-7
CASSLAGEQYEQYF
>TRBV7-2|TRBJ2-1
CASSLATGGYNEQFF
>TRBV5-1|TRBJ1-1
CASSLTGGVTEAFF
>TRBV28|TRBJ1-1
CASSHLGTGGTEAFF
>TRBV5-6|TRBJ1-2
CASSLGDWGATYGYTF
>TRBV11-2|TRBJ1-1
CASSPRDRYMNTEAFF
>TRBV19|TRBJ1-5
CASSRDSWNQPQHF
>TRBV11-3|TRBJ2-3
CASSRTGDGTDTQYF
>TRBV3-1/TRBV3-2|TRBJ1-1
CASSQTYDEAFF
>TRBV7-2|TRBJ1-2
CASSLGIGDYGYTF
>TRBV6-2/TRBV6-3|TRBJ1-2
CASSATGYLGGYTF
>TRBV25-1|TRBJ1-2
CASSEWRARGSGYTF
>TRBV6-6|TRBJ1-5
CASSSGGNQPQHF
>TRBV11-3|TRBJ1-3
CASSRVSGNTIYF
>TRBV6-5|TRBJ2-5
CASSYYPSGGIETQYF
>TRBV6-5|TRBJ2-5
CASRRRTAETQYF
>TRBV11-1|TRBJ2-1
CASGSGGAYYNEQFF